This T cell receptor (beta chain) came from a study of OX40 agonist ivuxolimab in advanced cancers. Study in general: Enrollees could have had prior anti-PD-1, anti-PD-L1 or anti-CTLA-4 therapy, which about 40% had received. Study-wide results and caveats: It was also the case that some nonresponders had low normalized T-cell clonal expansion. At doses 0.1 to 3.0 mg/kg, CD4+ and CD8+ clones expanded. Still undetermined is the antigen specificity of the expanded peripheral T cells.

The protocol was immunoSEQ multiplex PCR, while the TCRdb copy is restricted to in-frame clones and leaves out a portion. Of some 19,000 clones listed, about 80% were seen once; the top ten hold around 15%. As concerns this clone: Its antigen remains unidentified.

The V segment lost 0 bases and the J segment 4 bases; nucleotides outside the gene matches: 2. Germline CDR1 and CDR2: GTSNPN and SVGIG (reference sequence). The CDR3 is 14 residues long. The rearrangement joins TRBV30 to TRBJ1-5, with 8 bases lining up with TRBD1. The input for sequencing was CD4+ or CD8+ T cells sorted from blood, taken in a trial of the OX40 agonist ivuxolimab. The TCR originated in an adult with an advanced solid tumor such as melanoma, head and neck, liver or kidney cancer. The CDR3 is CAWSVRQGNQPQHF. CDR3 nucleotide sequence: TGTGCCTGGAGTGTACGACAGGGGAATCAGCCCCAGCATTTT.